This entry features one T cell receptor (beta chain) sequence. Clones were sequenced by immunoSEQ multiplex PCR, and TCRdb holds only the in-frame ones, with some missing. The sample lists fewer than 300,000 clones, roughly 87% occurring once. The data were taken from a study of blood T cell repertoires in COVID-19. V was pared by 6 bases and J by 5 bases, with 5 bases of the junction left unmatched. The CDR3 length is 15 residues. The germline V gene has CDR1 SNHLY and CDR2 FYNNEI. The chain employs TRBV2 and TRBJ2-2, with TRBD2 matching 11 bases. The receptor comes from a man younger than 35 with active or convalescent COVID-19. The material sequenced was peripheral blood. The CDR3, as DNA: TGTGCCAGCAGCAGGGGACTAGCGGTAACCGGGGAGCTGTTTTTT. Translated, it gives CASSRGLAVTGELFF.